The 16 T cell receptor beta chains reported below all come from one sample, sequenced in a study of cytomegalovirus exposure and HLA in healthy donors. The PCR made use of 60 Vbeta and 13 Jbeta primers. The table came from immunoSEQ multiplex PCR; TCRdb's copy has only in-frame clones and leaves some out. The sample includes about 89,000 clones, 86% of them seen just once. Sequencing was carried out using PBMCs. The receptors derive from a man aged 25 to 40 in good health and CMV-seropositive.

The rearrangement uses TRBV30 and TRBJ2-4, with TRBD2 matching 15 bases. Looked up from germline, CDR1 is GTSNPN and CDR2 is SVGIG (reference sequence). This CDR3 spans 19 amino acids. V shed 0 bases and J 2 bases; nucleotides not matched to a gene: 8. In DNA form, the CDR3 reads TGTGCCTGGAGTGTACGAGTTGGACTAGCGGGAGGGTCCAAAAACATTCAGTACTTC. Protein sequence: CAWSVRVGLAGGSKNIQYF. Filled out from reference TRBV30 and TRBJ2-4, the complete variable domain reads SQTIHQWPATLVQPVGSPLSLECTVEGTSNPNLYWYRQAAGRGLQLLFYSVGIGQISSEVPQNLSASRPQDRQFILSSKKLLLSDSGFYLCAWSVRVGLAGGSKNIQYFGAGTRLSVL.

The CDR3 region is CASSFPTSGSTYEQYF. CDR3 DNA sequence: TGTGCCAGCAGCTTTCCGACTAGCGGGAGTACTTACGAGCAGTACTTC. The chain joins TRBV7-9 to TRBJ2-7; 12 nucleotides line up with TRBD2. Germline V gene sequence: CDR1 SEHNR, CDR2 FQNEAQ (reference sequence). The trim removed 3 bases at V and 4 bases at J, leaving 7 bases unmatched. This CDR3 spans 16 amino acids.

To note about this clone: The junction departs from germline at one end; a sequencing error may be responsible. This chain uses TRBV7-7 with TRBJ2-2; perhaps TRBD2 as D (6 bases). Germline V gives CDR1 SSHAT, CDR2 FNYEAQ (reference sequence). CDR3 length: 18 residues. CDR3 DNA sequence: TGTGCTAGCAGCTTAGAGCCCCCGGGACTTCTTAACACCGGGGAGCTGTTTTTT. It codes for CASSLEPPGLLNTGELFF. The full variable domain, completed using reference TRBV7-7 and TRBJ2-2, is GAGVSQSPRYKVTKRGQDVTLRCDPISSHATLYWYQQALGQGPEFLTYFNYEAQPDKSGLPSDRFSAERPEGSISTLTIQRTEQRDSAMYRCASSLEPPGLLNTGELFFGEGSRLTVL.

The rearrangement links TRBV7-9 to TRBJ2-7; D may be TRBD2 (7 bases). The CDR3 sequence is 14 residues long. The germline V and J ends were trimmed by 5 bases and 1 base, with 12 bases remaining between them. Germline V gene data show CDR1 as SEHNR and CDR2 as FQNEAQ (reference sequence). The CDR3, as DNA: TGTGCCAGCAGCGGAGGGGGGGCATCCTACGAGCAGTACTTC. This codes for CASSGGGASYEQYF.

The V gene is TRBV28, the J gene TRBJ2-7; no reliable D call. This CDR3 has 14 residues. The V end lost 7 bases, the J end lost 5 bases, and 18 bases lay between the germline ends. CDR1 is MDHEN, CDR2 SYDVKM, per germline. The DNA for the CDR3 is TGTGCCAGCACCCTCCCGGCCCAACGGGACGAGCAGTACTTC. This encodes CASTLPAQRDEQYF. The whole variable domain, remainder taken from reference TRBV28 and TRBJ2-7, is DVKVTQSSRYLVKRTGEKVFLECVQDMDHENMFWYRQDPGLGLRLIYFSYDVKMKEKGDIPEGYSVSREKKERFSLILESASTNQTSMYLCASTLPAQRDEQYFGPGTRLTVT.

The chain has TRBV7-2 and TRBJ2-1, with TRBD1 identical over 7 bases. The trim removed 6 bases at V and 9 bases at J, leaving 14 bases unmatched. CDR3 length equals 15 residues. CDR1 is SGHTA and CDR2 is FQGNSA in the germline V gene. CDR3 protein: CASRGGVLYNGEQFF. DNA for the CDR3: TGTGCCAGCAGAGGGGGCGTGTTGTATAATGGTGAGCAGTTCTTC.

This clone was seen more than once but under ten times. V gene TRBV19 combines with J gene TRBJ2-3, with D uncertain. This CDR3 has 14 residues. Per the germline V gene, CDR1 is LNHDA and CDR2 is SQIVND (reference sequence). V lost 5 bases and J 3 bases, leaving 12 bases between the germline ends. This CDR3 reads CASSPLGGTDTQYF. The CDR3 DNA follows: TGTGCCAGTAGTCCCCTCGGTGGTACAGATACGCAGTATTTT.

J is TRBJ2-3 and V is TRBV6-5; 7 nucleotides agree with TRBD2. Germline loops: CDR1 MNHEY, CDR2 SVGAGI. With 11 bases clipped from V and 6 bases from J, the junction kept 5 bases outside the gene matches. The CDR3 loop spans 11 amino acids. CDR3 residues: CAGGRGDTQYF. CDR3 DNA sequence: TGTGCCGGCGGGAGAGGGGATACGCAGTATTTT.

The chain employs TRBV2 and TRBJ1-2, with a possible D match to TRBD1 (5 bases). The CDR3 covers 13 residues. Per the germline V gene, CDR1 is SNHLY and CDR2 is FYNNEI. V was pared by 6 bases and J by 5 bases, with 13 bases between. The CDR3 sequence: CASRQRQTYGYTF. The CDR3, as DNA: TGTGCCAGCAGACAGAGACAGACTTATGGCTACACCTTC.

V gene TRBV27 combines with J gene TRBJ2-7; 8 bases are a match to TRBD1. The length of the CDR3 is 15 residues. J gave up 7 bases and V 5 bases, and 13 bases lay outside the gene matches. The germline gives CDR1 MNHEY, CDR2 SMNVEV (reference sequence). This CDR3 reads CASSPLGQGAGEQYF. In DNA, the CDR3 is TGTGCCAGCAGTCCCCTAGGCCAGGGGGCGGGGGAGCAGTACTTC.

The V gene is TRBV28, the J gene TRBJ1-3; tentatively, D is TRBD1 (5 bases). Germline V gene lookup returns CDR1 MDHEN and CDR2 SYDVKM. The V and J ends lost 4 bases and 4 bases respectively, with 14 bases between them. The CDR3 has 15 amino acids. The CDR3 coding sequence is TGTGCCAGCAGTTCCGGACACTGGGAAGGAAACACCATATATTTT. Protein: CASSSGHWEGNTIYF.

This sequence joins TRBV19 and TRBJ2-7, with D maybe TRBD1 (6 bases). The CDR3 runs to 13 residues. Germline values: CDR1 LNHDA, CDR2 SQIVND (reference sequence). Trimming took off 4 bases at V and 2 bases at J, with 9 bases between the two ends. This CDR3 is CASSTDSPYEQYF. CDR3 nucleotide sequence: TGTGCCAGTAGTACGGACAGCCCCTACGAGCAGTACTTC.

The rearrangement uses TRBV6-5 and TRBJ2-1; 7 nucleotides line up with TRBD2. J gave up 1 base and V 3 bases, and 3 bases lay outside the gene matches. The germline V gene has CDR1 MNHEY and CDR2 SVGAGI. The CDR3 is 15 amino acids. The CDR3 loop is CASSYGGSSYNEQFF. The CDR3 nucleotides are TGTGCCAGCAGTTATGGCGGGAGTTCCTACAATGAGCAGTTCTTC.

V gene TRBV7-9 combines with J gene TRBJ2-7; 9 bases are a match to TRBD1. The ends lost 2 bases at V and 5 bases at J; junction bases unmatched: 7. The germline gives CDR1 SEHNR, CDR2 FQNEAQ (reference sequence). The CDR3 sequence is 15 residues long. The CDR3 protein is CASSLITGTGNEQYF. DNA for the CDR3: TGTGCCAGCAGCTTAATAACCGGGACAGGGAACGAGCAGTACTTC.

The chain couples TRBV19 to TRBJ1-5; D remains unclear. The germline V and J ends were trimmed by 5 bases and 4 bases, with 6 bases remaining between them. Per germline, CDR1 LNHDA and CDR2 SQIVND (reference sequence). This CDR3 is 12 amino acids long. CDR3 region: CASSVSNQPQHF. Written as DNA, the CDR3 is TGTGCCAGTAGTGTGAGTAATCAGCCCCAGCATTTT.

There are a few counts of this clone. This chain uses TRBV6-1 with TRBJ2-2, with 7 bases matching TRBD2. The CDR3 spans 15 residues. The ends lost 7 bases at V and 0 bases at J; junction bases unmatched: 5. Germline CDR1 reads MNHNS; CDR2 reads SASEGT. The CDR3 sequence: CASNGLGTNTGELFF. The DNA for the CDR3 is TGTGCCAGCAATGGACTAGGCACGAACACCGGGGAGCTGTTTTTT.